This T cell receptor beta chain originates from a study of blood T cell repertoires in COVID-19. Study summary: Samples taken during acute and convalescent COVID-19 were collected in the United States, Italy and Spain. In each case, the material was cDNA or gDNA derived from T cells, B-cell-depleted T cells, or PBMCs.

Assay used: immunoSEQ multiplex PCR; TCRdb lists only in-frame clones, some missing. The top ten hold 2% to 3% of the sample, which has some 150,000 clones, approximately 84% seen once. This clone was detected only once. The J segment lost 5 bases and the V segment lost 6 bases, leaving 7 bases of the junction unmatched. This CDR3 contains 15 residues. CDR1 KGHSH and CDR2 LQKENI come from the germline V gene. This rearrangement joins TRBV18 to TRBJ1-6; TRBD1 matches 7 bases. The sample consisted of peripheral blood. This receptor was identified in a human donor with acute or convalescent COVID-19. The donor label of this sample is uncertain. Here the CDR3 reads CASSPPGQNNSPLHF. In DNA form, the CDR3 reads TGTGCCAGCTCTCCGCCGGGACAGAATAATTCACCCCTCCACTTT.